This T cell receptor beta chain was sequenced during a study of shared clonotypes between healthy human individuals. The study, taken as a whole, reports: Clonotypes that were shared across a handful of donors made up roughly 5% of naive CD4 clonotypes.

This clone is a singleton in its sample. Its target is not known. Donors were healthy HIV-negative adults without recently reported acute infections or vaccinations. Per sorted-subset replicate PCR, input was around 200 ng DNA, representing about 29,000 T cell genomes. The protocol was immunoSEQ multiplex PCR, while the TCRdb copy is restricted to in-frame clones and leaves out a portion. The sample has roughly 380,000 clones, 96% seen once; the top ten hold 0.32%. V dropped 0 bases and J dropped 1 base, with 7 bases sitting between them. The CDR3 is 14 residues long. Germline V gene lookup returns CDR1 MGHRA and CDR2 YSYEKL.

The source material was memory CD8+ T cells sorted from blood. Subset in this sample: CD45RO+ cells pooled with CCR7-negative TemRA cells. The chain couples TRBV4-1 to TRBJ2-7; D gene uncertain. The sequence was collected from a man aged 25-45 years in good health. CDR3: CASSQDAVSYEQYF. The CDR3 DNA reads TGCGCCAGCAGCCAAGATGCGGTTTCCTACGAGCAGTACTTC.